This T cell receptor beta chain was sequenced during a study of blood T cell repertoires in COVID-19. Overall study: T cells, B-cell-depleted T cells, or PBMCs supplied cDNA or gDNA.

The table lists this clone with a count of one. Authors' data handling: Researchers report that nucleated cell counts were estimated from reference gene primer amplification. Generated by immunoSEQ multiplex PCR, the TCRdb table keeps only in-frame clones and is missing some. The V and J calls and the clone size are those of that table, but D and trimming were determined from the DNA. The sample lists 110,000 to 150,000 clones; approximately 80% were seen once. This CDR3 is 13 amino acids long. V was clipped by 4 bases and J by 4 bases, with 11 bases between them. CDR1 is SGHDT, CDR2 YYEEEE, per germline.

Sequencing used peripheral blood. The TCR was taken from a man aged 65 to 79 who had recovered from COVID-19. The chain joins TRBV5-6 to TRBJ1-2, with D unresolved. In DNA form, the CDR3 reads TGTGCCAGCAGCGCCCGGGAGTCCTATGGCTACACCTTC. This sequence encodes CASSARESYGYTF.